The 20 T cell receptor beta chains reported below all come from one sample, sequenced in a study of T cells in Graves' hyperthyroidism and ophthalmopathy. TCR beta CDR3 region amplification was performed from RNA transcripts. TCR CDR3 underwent first-round RT-PCR with the HTBI primer set. MiXCR, applied by TCRdb to the multiplex PCR reads, yields one record per CDR3 protein. This sample has around 250,000 distinct CDR3 sequences; 13% to 15% occur once, and the top ten carry less than 15%. Sample: blood. Source of these receptors: a middle-aged woman with Graves' hyperthyroidism that later progressed to Graves' ophthalmopathy.

The rearrangement joins TRBV12-3 or TRBV12-4 to TRBJ2-5; D uncertain. Trimming shortened V by 6 bases and J by 2 bases, and 13 bases separated the two germline ends. The CDR3 extends over 14 amino acids. CDR3 DNA: TGTGCCAGCAGCCATCGGGTCGAACAAGAGACCCAGTACTTC. Protein: CASSHRVEQETQYF.

Comments on this clonotype: This may arise from a read error, as a much more abundant clone is one base away. V usage is TRBV4-1 and J usage is TRBJ2-1; no reliable D call. This CDR3 is built from 12 residues. Trimming took 2 bases from V and 10 from J, leaving 9 bases between them. Per germline, CDR1 MGHRA and CDR2 YSYEKL. The CDR3 sequence is CASSQPMGEQFF. CDR3 nucleotides: TGCGCCAGCAGCCAACCGATGGGAGAGCAGTTCTTC.

Ten or more counts support this clonotype. The V call is TRBV5-4, the J call TRBJ2-3; a possible D gene is TRBD1 (6 bases). Between the trimmed V and J ends, which lost 3 bases and 2 bases, there was a span of 16 bases. The CDR3 consists of 16 residues. CDR1 and CDR2 (germline): SGHNT, YYREEE (reference sequence). The CDR3 is CASSSAGETLTDTQYF. The CDR3 bases are TGTGCCAGCAGCTCAGCAGGGGAGACTCTCACAGATACGCAGTATTTT.

The chain links TRBV4-1 to TRBJ1-2, with D maybe TRBD1 (6 bases). The CDR3 sequence is 15 residues long. Germline loops: CDR1 MGHRA, CDR2 YSYEKL. The V end lost 1 base, the J end lost 3 bases, and 12 bases lay between the germline ends. The CDR3 bases are TGCGCCAGCAGCCAAGGGGTGGGGGCTGACTATGGCTACACCTTC. Encoded protein: CASSQGVGADYGYTF.

This clonotype was observed many times. V gene TRBV19 combines with J gene TRBJ1-6, with D possibly being TRBD1 (6 bases). Trimming removed 6 bases at V and 3 bases at J, with 12 bases between. Germline V gene data show CDR1 as LNHDA and CDR2 as SQIVND (reference sequence). This CDR3 is built from 15 residues. CDR3 region: CASSLGTNYNSPLHF. CDR3 bases: TGTGCCAGTAGCCTCGGGACAAACTATAATTCACCCCTCCACTTT.

This clonotype was recorded many times. The genes are TRBV18 and TRBJ2-3; 8 bases align to TRBD2. The V gene end was trimmed by 0 bases and the J gene end by 7 bases; junction bases not matched to a gene: 12. The CDR3 length is 17 residues. CDR1 KGHSH and CDR2 LQKENI come from the germline V gene. CDR3 DNA sequence: TGTGCCAGCTCACCACCGGGAGCGGGAGCTGGTATGAATACGCAGTATTTT. The encoded protein is CASSPPGAGAGMNTQYF.

As for this clonotype: A much larger clone lies a single base off, so this may be a read error. The V call is TRBV5-1, the J call TRBJ2-2, with D possibly matching TRBD1 (6 bases). CDR1 and CDR2 from the germline V gene are SGHRS and YFSETQ. V was shortened by 4 bases and J by 7 bases, with 17 bases between the two germline ends. The length of the CDR3 is 15 residues. CDR3 in DNA: TGCGCCAGCAGCACGACCTACTCAGGGGACGGGGAGCTGTTTTTT. It is translated as CASSTTYSGDGELFF.

There are a few counts of this clonotype. This chain uses TRBV5-8 with TRBJ1-5; D gene uncertain. The CDR3 has 18 residues. Trimming removed 2 bases from V and 0 bases from J, with 18 bases in between. Germline lookup yields CDR1 SGHTS and CDR2 YDEGEE. CDR3 protein: CASSLNGEGLFSNQPQHF. As DNA, the CDR3 is TGTGCCAGCAGCTTAAATGGTGAAGGGCTTTTTAGCAATCAGCCCCAGCATTTT. Combining the CDR3 with reference TRBV5-8 and TRBJ1-5 gives the whole variable domain EAGVTQSPTHLIKTRGQQATLRCSPISGHTSVYWYQQALGLGLQFLLWYDEGEERNRGNFPPRFSGRQFPNYSSELNVNALELEDSALYLCASSLNGEGLFSNQPQHFGDGTRLSIL.

This clonotype showed up just a few times. The V gene is TRBV9, the J gene TRBJ2-2; maybe TRBD2 (5 bases). Germline CDR1 and CDR2: SGDLS and YYNGEE. The CDR3 length is 15 residues. Trimming removed 7 bases from V and 4 bases from J, with 17 bases in between. CDR3 sequence reads: CASGTRARGTGELFF. CDR3 nucleotide sequence: TGTGCCAGCGGCACTAGAGCCCGCGGCACCGGGGAGCTGTTTTTT.

The rearrangement uses TRBV2 and TRBJ2-1; 9 nucleotides match TRBD1. The length of the CDR3 is 15 residues. Germline CDR1 is SNHLY and CDR2 is FYNNEI. The trim removed 6 bases at V and 3 bases at J, leaving 6 bases unmatched. DNA for the CDR3: TGTGCCAGCAGAGAGGACAGGGGAGGCTACAATGAGCAGTTCTTC. Translated, it gives CASREDRGGYNEQFF.

This clonotype has a handful of counts. This chain uses TRBV19 with TRBJ2-6, with 8 bases matching TRBD1. Germline CDR1 reads LNHDA; CDR2 reads SQIVND (reference sequence). The CDR3 is 15 residues long. Unmatched junction bases numbered 2, after V lost 6 bases and J lost 1 base. CDR3 bases: TGTGCCAGTAGAGGGACAGGTTCTGGGGCCAACGTCCTGACTTTC. Amino acids: CASRGTGSGANVLTF.

This clonotype has a count of ten or more. The DNA for the CDR3 is TGTGCCACAACCGGGACTAGCGGGAGAGATGAGCAGTTCTTC. The encoded protein is CATTGTSGRDEQFF. This chain links TRBV10-3 with TRBJ2-1; 14 nucleotides match TRBD2. The V gene's germline CDR1 is ENHRY and CDR2 SYGVKD. This CDR3 comprises 14 residues. Trimming at V came to 10 bases and at J to 8 bases, leaving 7 bases not matched to a gene.

The V and J genes are TRBV6-6 and TRBJ1-6; no reliable D call. Looked up from germline, CDR1 is MNHNY and CDR2 is SVGAGI (reference sequence). V was shortened by 0 bases and J by 5 bases, with 11 bases between the two germline ends. This CDR3 contains 16 residues. The CDR3 nucleotides read TGTGCCAGCAGTTACTCGATTGTATCGAATAATTCACCCCTCCACTTT. Translating gives CASSYSIVSNNSPLHF.

This clonotype was seen only a few times. A much larger clone sits a single nucleotide away, making a read error possible. This chain links TRBV6-2 or TRBV6-3 with TRBJ1-1; no firm D call. Germline V gives CDR1 MNHEY, CDR2 SVGEGT. Trimming took 4 bases from V and 8 from J, leaving 11 bases between them. The CDR3 extends over 12 amino acids. This CDR3 is CASSSPRTEAFF. CDR3 coding DNA: TGTGCCAGCAGTTCACCAAGGACCGAAGCTTTCTTT.

Worth noting for this clonotype: A read error may explain this, as a much larger clone is one base away. This chain joins TRBV28 and TRBJ2-3; D is uncertain. The CDR3 length is 14 residues. Germline V gene lookup returns CDR1 MDHEN and CDR2 SYDVKM. The CDR3 DNA follows: TGTGCCGGCAGTTCGGGCCTAAGCACAGATACGCAGTATTTT. Translation: CAGSSGLSTDTQYF.

This clonotype was found many times. The J gene is TRBJ2-1, the V gene TRBV3-1; no clear D. Trimming left V 0 bases short and J 4 bases short, with 7 bases between. The germline gives CDR1 LGHDT, CDR2 YNNKEL (reference sequence). CDR3 length equals 14 residues. For the CDR3, the DNA is TGTGCCAGCAGCCAAGATAGGATTTACAATGAGCAGTTCTTC. This encodes CASSQDRIYNEQFF.

This clonotype was seen repeatedly, ten times or more. The chain employs TRBV6-5 and TRBJ2-6; TRBD1 aligns across 7 bases. This CDR3 has 16 residues. J was trimmed by 1 base and V by 6 bases; bases with no gene match: 6. Per the germline V gene, CDR1 is MNHEY and CDR2 is SVGAGI. CDR3 residues: CASRKIQGSGANVLTF. The CDR3 coding sequence is TGTGCCAGCAGGAAAATACAGGGGTCTGGGGCCAACGTCCTGACTTTC.

This clonotype was detected many times. The chain combines TRBV15 with TRBJ1-4, with D unclear. Trimming took 4 bases from V and 4 from J, leaving 7 bases between them. CDR3 length: 13 amino acids. CDR1 and CDR2 (germline): LNHNV, YYDKDF (reference sequence). The CDR3 spells CATSNPINEKLFF. The CDR3 DNA reads TGTGCCACCAGCAATCCGATTAATGAAAAACTGTTTTTT.

This clonotype showed up just a few times. The CDR3 sequence: CASSLAGGLGDTQYF. For the CDR3, the DNA is TGTGCCAGCAGCTTAGCGGGGGGACTAGGGGATACGCAGTATTTT. The gene calls are TRBV7-2 and TRBJ2-3, with 8 bases aligning to TRBD2. The germline V gene encodes CDR1 SGHTA and CDR2 FQGNSA. This CDR3 has 15 amino acids. With V trimmed by 0 bases and J by 6 bases, 5 bases remained unmatched.

The rearrangement joins TRBV28 to TRBJ1-5; TRBD1 aligns across 7 bases. The CDR3 is 16 amino acids. V was pared by 6 bases and J by 2 bases, with 10 bases of the junction left unmatched. Germline V gives CDR1 MDHEN, CDR2 SYDVKM. The CDR3 here is CASSLNPGQGNQPQHF. Written as DNA, the CDR3 is TGTGCCAGCAGCTTAAATCCCGGACAGGGCAATCAGCCCCAGCATTTT. The whole variable domain, filled in from reference TRBV28 and TRBJ1-5, reads DVKVTQSSRYLVKRTGEKVFLECVQDMDHENMFWYRQDPGLGLRLIYFSYDVKMKEKGDIPEGYSVSREKKERFSLILESASTNQTSMYLCASSLNPGQGNQPQHFGDGTRLSIL.